The 5 T cell receptor beta chains presented below share a single source sample, sequenced in a study of graft-versus-host responses after intestinal transplantation. No antigen is known for these receptors. Some clones are missing from TCRdb's copy, which holds only in-frame ones; the method was immunoSEQ multiplex PCR. This sample has about 47,000 clones, with 85% to 95% found just once. The specimen comprised unstimulated CD8+ T cells sorted from spleen or lymph node cells, sampled before transplant. The source is a human donor who was the organ donor for an intestinal transplant.

The rearrangement uses TRBV28 and TRBJ2-3; D may be TRBD2 (6 bases). The CDR3 runs to 13 residues. Deletions cut 6 bases from V and 7 bases from J, with 14 bases between. Germline assignment: CDR1 MDHEN and CDR2 SYDVKM. The DNA for the CDR3 is TGTGCCAGCAGCCAAGGGGAGGCTTATACGCAGTATTTT. Its protein is CASSQGEAYTQYF.

The V call is TRBV5-4, the J call TRBJ1-1; D gene unclear. This CDR3 region has 15 residues. V lost 0 bases and J 5 bases, leaving 14 bases between the germline ends. Germline CDR1 is SGHNT and CDR2 is YYREEE (reference sequence). The DNA of the CDR3 is TGTGCCAGCAGCTTGGCTCGCACCGGGGATACTGAAGCTTTCTTT. This encodes CASSLARTGDTEAFF.

The chain carries TRBV2 and TRBJ1-1; 7 bases line up with TRBD1. The CDR3 is 15 residues long. From germline, CDR1 is SNHLY and CDR2 FYNNEI. Trimming at V came to 1 base and at J to 0 bases, leaving 2 bases not matched to a gene. In DNA, the CDR3 is TGTGCCAGCAGTGAAGGGACAGGCGTGAACACTGAAGCTTTCTTT. Its protein product is CASSEGTGVNTEAFF.

The chain recombines TRBV9 with TRBJ2-1; 9 bases line up with TRBD1. Germline V gives CDR1 SGDLS, CDR2 YYNGEE. V lost 4 bases and J lost 5; bases outside the gene matches: 7. The CDR3 length is 15 residues. The CDR3 DNA follows: TGTGCCAGCAGCCCCCCCGGGACAGGGCACAATGAGCAGTTCTTC. Translation gives CASSPPGTGHNEQFF.

The V call is TRBV6-6, the J call TRBJ2-1; tentative D call: TRBD2 (5 bases). Germline CDR1 and CDR2: MNHNY and SVGAGI (reference sequence). Deletions cut 10 bases from V and 7 bases from J, with 11 bases between. The CDR3 sequence is 11 residues long. This CDR3 reads CAIAEGNEQFF. The CDR3 bases are TGTGCCATCGCAGAGGGAAATGAGCAGTTCTTC.